This TCR beta chain was captured by sequencing in a study of post-analysis software for immune sequencing data. Study-wide results and caveats: TRBV5-6, TRBV5-1 and TRBV20-1 were among 4 or 5 TRBV segments more frequent in patients than controls.

Regarding this clonotype: The antigen remains unidentified.

cDNA libraries of TCR beta carried unique molecular identifiers. A single record per CDR3 protein comes from TCRdb applying MiXCR to the PCR reads. The profile shows around 160,000 distinct CDR3 sequences, around 36% of them singletons. Trimming took 4 bases from V and 0 from J, leaving 9 bases between them. The CDR3 is made up of 13 amino acids. Germline lookup yields CDR1 SQVTM and CDR2 ANQGSEA. The chain has TRBV29-1 and TRBJ2-5; D is tentatively TRBD1 or TRBD2 (5 bases each). The receptor was isolated from a girl under 18 with multiple sclerosis. This sample comprised blood, obtained after autologous hematopoietic stem cell transplantation. The CDR3 sequence is CSVVEGNQETQYF. In DNA form, the CDR3 reads TGCAGCGTTGTAGAGGGGAACCAAGAGACCCAGTACTTC.